What follows are 15 T cell receptor beta chains derived from one specimen sequenced in a study of beta chain features in type 1 diabetes. These receptors' targets are unknown. All of the isolated RNA was reverse transcribed, so expressed TCRB transcripts were sequenced. Only in-frame clones appear in the TCRdb table, and some are missing; sequencing was by immunoSEQ multiplex PCR. The sample yields about 740,000 clones, about an eighth seen once. Study conclusions and caveats: Researchers report that Type 1 diabetes patients had moderately but significantly shorter TCRB CDR3s across all four CD4+ subsets.

The sequencing input was naive CD4+ T cells from blood. The receptors originated from a man aged 18 to 29 with type 1 diabetes.

This chain connects TRBV11-3 to TRBJ1-3, with no clear D. The germline V gene has CDR1 SGHNT and CDR2 YENEEA. With 5 bases removed from V and 4 bases from J, the gap between germline ends came to 9 bases. There are 13 residues in the CDR3. The CDR3 sequence: CASSHSGGNTIYF. The CDR3, as DNA: TGTGCCAGCAGCCATTCGGGGGGAAACACCATATATTTT.

This clone was seen more than once but under ten times. V is TRBV5-1 and J is TRBJ2-1; D is perhaps TRBD1 or TRBD2 (5 bases each). In germline, CDR1 is SGHRS, CDR2 YFSETQ. V was cut by 6 bases and J by 4 bases, with 14 bases left in between. The CDR3 sequence is 14 residues long. CDR3 bases: TGCGCCAGCACCCCGGGGCCTATTTACAATGAGCAGTTCTTC. Translating gives CASTPGPIYNEQFF.

This clone was counted a few times. V usage is TRBV18 and J usage is TRBJ2-7; TRBD1 matches at 9 bases. Unmatched junction bases numbered 5, after V lost 6 bases and J lost 2 bases. Germline CDR1 reads KGHSH; CDR2 reads LQKENI. This CDR3 contains 14 residues. CDR3: CASSLRQGAYEQYF. The CDR3, as DNA: TGTGCCAGCTCGCTTCGACAGGGGGCCTACGAGCAGTACTTC.

For this clone: The sample contains more than one DNA sequence encoding this CDR3. The chain uses TRBV4-1 and TRBJ1-3; D is undetermined. The germline V and J ends were trimmed by 0 bases and 0 bases, with 9 bases remaining between them. This CDR3 contains 16 residues. Germline assignment: CDR1 MGHRA and CDR2 YSYEKL. The CDR3 loop is CASSQEGPHSGNTIYF. The CDR3 nucleotides read TGCGCCAGCAGCCAAGAAGGACCCCACTCTGGAAACACCATATATTTT.

The gene calls are TRBV9 and TRBJ2-3, with no clear D. V dropped 0 bases and J dropped 4 bases, with 6 bases sitting between them. From germline, CDR1 is SGDLS and CDR2 YYNGEE. The length of the CDR3 is 13 residues. CDR3 sequence (DNA): TGTGCCAGCAGCGTAGTAGGCCCAGATACGCAGTATTTT. This gives the protein CASSVVGPDTQYF.

There are a few counts of this clone. The rearrangement links TRBV10-2 to TRBJ1-1; D unclear. Germline-derived CDR1 and CDR2 are WSHSY and SAAADI. The V gene lost 8 bases and the J gene lost 2 bases, with 9 bases spanning the gap. The CDR3 totals 12 residues. The CDR3 region is CASEAVNTEAFF. The CDR3 coding sequence is TGCGCCAGCGAGGCAGTAAACACTGAAGCTTTCTTT.

This clone was seen a handful of times. The rearrangement uses TRBV5-6 and TRBJ1-5, with D possibly matching TRBD1 (6 bases). CDR3 size: 15 residues. The V end was cut by 2 bases, the J end by 1 base, with 10 bases between. Germline values: CDR1 SGHDT, CDR2 YYEEEE. The CDR3 DNA sequence: TGTGCCAGCAGCTTTCGAGGGGGAAGCAATCAGCCCCAGCATTTT. Translating it yields CASSFRGGSNQPQHF.

This sequence joins TRBV30 and TRBJ1-4, with D uncertain. The CDR3 is made up of 16 amino acids. Looked up from germline, CDR1 is GTSNPN and CDR2 is SVGIG (reference sequence). Trimming stripped 0 bases from V and 3 bases from J, with 14 bases between. The chain's CDR3 is CAWSVTARQANEKLFF. The CDR3 DNA follows: TGTGCCTGGAGTGTAACGGCGAGGCAGGCTAATGAAAAACTGTTTTTT.

This clone showed up just a few times. V usage is TRBV4-1 and J usage is TRBJ2-7, with D hard to call. CDR1 and CDR2 from the germline V gene are MGHRA and YSYEKL. The V gene lost 0 bases and the J gene lost 4 bases, with 7 bases spanning the gap. The length of the CDR3 is 13 residues. This chain's CDR3 is CASSQELGYEQYF. DNA of the CDR3: TGCGCCAGCAGCCAAGAACTGGGGTACGAGCAGTACTTC.

This clone appeared a few times. The gene calls are TRBV18 and TRBJ1-1, with TRBD1 matching 7 bases. CDR1 KGHSH and CDR2 LQKENI come from the germline V gene. CDR3 length: 15 residues. Trimming removed 2 bases from V and 1 base from J; junction bases left unmatched: 4. DNA for the CDR3: TGTGCCAGCTCACCAGGTTGGACAGGGAACACTGAAGCTTTCTTT. Its protein product is CASSPGWTGNTEAFF.

In its sample, this clone was seen a few times. The chain carries TRBV19 and TRBJ2-4; D uncertain. V was shortened by 5 bases and J by 0 bases, with 11 bases between the two germline ends. CDR3 size: 15 residues. CDR1 LNHDA and CDR2 SQIVND come from the germline V gene (reference sequence). The CDR3 DNA reads TGTGCCAGTAGTTTGACGGACCTAGCCAAAAACATTCAGTACTTC. Protein product: CASSLTDLAKNIQYF.

This clone was seen a few times. The V call is TRBV7-2, the J call TRBJ1-2, with 9 bases matching TRBD1. Germline trimming cut 2 bases from V and 8 bases from J; bases unmatched to any gene: 3. CDR1 SGHTA and CDR2 FQGNSA come from the germline V gene. The CDR3 sequence is 13 residues long. The DNA of the CDR3 is TGTGCCAGCAGCTTAAGGACAGGGGACGGCTACACCTTC. Translation gives CASSLRTGDGYTF.

This clone has more than one count but fewer than ten. The chain uses TRBV5-1 and TRBJ2-1; D might be TRBD2 (5 bases). V was clipped by 3 bases and J by 10 bases, with 17 bases between them. Germline V gives CDR1 SGHRS, CDR2 YFSETQ. The CDR3 contains 14 residues. The CDR3 sequence: CASSSRDHTLEQFF. CDR3 in DNA: TGCGCCAGCAGCTCCCGGGATCATACGTTAGAGCAGTTCTTC.

The V gene is TRBV27, the J gene TRBJ2-5; D is possibly TRBD1 (5 bases). The CDR3 sequence is 14 residues long. Between the trimmed V and J ends, which lost 4 bases and 3 bases, there was a span of 12 bases. Germline V gives CDR1 MNHEY, CDR2 SMNVEV (reference sequence). As DNA, the CDR3 is TGTGCCAGCAGTTCCTTTGGGGCAGAAGAGACCCAGTACTTC. Its translation is CASSSFGAEETQYF.

This clone turned up a few times. The rearrangement links TRBV30 to TRBJ1-2; D is unclear. This CDR3 has 14 residues. Trimming pared 2 bases from V and 1 base from J, leaving 11 bases between. The germline V gene has CDR1 GTSNPN and CDR2 SVGIG (reference sequence). As DNA, the CDR3 is TGTGCCTGGAGTAAAGGGAGAATTAACTATGGCTACACCTTC. Protein product: CAWSKGRINYGYTF.